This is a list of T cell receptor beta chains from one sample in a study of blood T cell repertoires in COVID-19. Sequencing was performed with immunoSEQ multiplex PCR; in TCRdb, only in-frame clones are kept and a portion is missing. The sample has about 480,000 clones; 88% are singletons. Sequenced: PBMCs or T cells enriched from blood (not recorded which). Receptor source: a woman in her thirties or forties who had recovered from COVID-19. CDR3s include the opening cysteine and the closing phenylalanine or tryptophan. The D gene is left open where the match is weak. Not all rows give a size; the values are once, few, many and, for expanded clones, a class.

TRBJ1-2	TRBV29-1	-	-	CSVAAGGPGYTF	TGCAGCGTTGCCGCGGGGGGCCCTGGCTACACCTTC
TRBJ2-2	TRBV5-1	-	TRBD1	CASSPMPGQKNTGELFF	TGCGCCAGCAGCCCGATGCCGGGACAGAAGAACACCGGGGAGCTGTTTTTT
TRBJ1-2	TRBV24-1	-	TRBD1	CATSESDRAYGYTF	TGTGCCACCAGTGAATCTGACAGGGCCTATGGCTACACCTTC
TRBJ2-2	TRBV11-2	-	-	CASSFHRGTNTGELFF	TGTGCCAGCAGCTTTCATCGGGGGACGAACACCGGGGAGCTGTTTTTT
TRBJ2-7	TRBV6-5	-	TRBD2	CASTIAGERYEQYF	TGTGCCAGCACAATAGCGGGAGAAAGATACGAGCAGTACTTC
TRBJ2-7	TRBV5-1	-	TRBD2	CASSLAGLAGRFEQYF	TGCGCCAGCAGCTTGGCTGGACTAGCGGGGAGGTTCGAGCAGTACTTC
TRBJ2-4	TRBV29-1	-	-	CSGLEGSPGNIQYF	TGCAGCGGCTTGGAGGGATCTCCGGGCAACATTCAGTACTTC
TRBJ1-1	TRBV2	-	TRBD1	CASSETGGTEAFF	TGTGCCAGCAGTGAGACAGGGGGCACTGAAGCTTTCTTT
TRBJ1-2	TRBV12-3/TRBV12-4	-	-	CASSDTGTYGYTF	TGTGCCAGCAGCGATACCGGTACCTATGGCTACACCTTC
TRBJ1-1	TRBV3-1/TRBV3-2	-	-	CASSQAGVVTEAFF	TGTGCCAGCAGCCAAGCGGGGGTGGTCACTGAAGCTTTCTTT
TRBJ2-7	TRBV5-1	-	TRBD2	CASSFRLTGSSGNSYEQYF	TGCGCCAGCAGCTTCCGATTAACGGGGAGTAGCGGGAACTCCTACGAGCAGTACTTC
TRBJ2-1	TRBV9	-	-	CASSVWVGSEHEQFF	TGTGCCAGCAGCGTTTGGGTCGGGAGTGAGCATGAGCAGTTCTTC
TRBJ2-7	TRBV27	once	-	CASSLFPRIGGLPYEQYF	TGTGCCAGCAGTTTATTCCCCCGTATTGGCGGCTTACCCTACGAGCAGTACTTC
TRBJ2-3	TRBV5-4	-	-	CASSLAGRLGGSDTQYF	TGTGCCAGCAGCTTGGCCGGGAGACTAGGCGGTTCAGATACGCAGTATTTT
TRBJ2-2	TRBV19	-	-	CASSIALSNTGELFF	TGTGCCAGTAGTATCGCACTTTCAAACACCGGGGAGCTGTTTTTT
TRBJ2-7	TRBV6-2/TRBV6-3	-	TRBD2	CASSDLGTSVSYEQYF	TGTGCCAGCAGCGACCTCGGGACTAGCGTATCCTACGAGCAGTACTTC
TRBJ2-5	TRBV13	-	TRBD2	CASSIRTSGTETQYF	TGTGCCAGCAGCATCCGGACTAGCGGGACAGAGACCCAGTACTTC
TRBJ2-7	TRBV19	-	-	CASSVGTRYEQYF	TGTGCCAGTAGTGTCGGGACACGCTACGAGCAGTACTTC
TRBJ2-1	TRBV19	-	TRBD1	CASSIGTGGNEQFF	TGTGCCAGTAGTATAGGGACAGGGGGAAATGAGCAGTTCTTC
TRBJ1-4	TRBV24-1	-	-	CARLKSTNEKLFF	TGTGCCCGTCTAAAGTCGACTAATGAAAAACTGTTTTTT
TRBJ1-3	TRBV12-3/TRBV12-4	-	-	CASSPAGSVYF	TGTGCCAGCAGTCCCGCGGGCAGCGTATATTTT
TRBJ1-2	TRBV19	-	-	CASSMFIRGNYGYTF	TGTGCCAGTAGTATGTTTATCCGGGGGAACTATGGCTACACCTTC
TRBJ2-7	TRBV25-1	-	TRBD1	CASRGDRGTYEQYF	TGTGCCAGCAGGGGGGACAGGGGTACCTACGAGCAGTACTTC
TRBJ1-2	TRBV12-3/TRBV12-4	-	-	CASSLDRNYGYTF	TGTGCCAGCAGTTTGGACAGAAACTATGGCTACACCTTC
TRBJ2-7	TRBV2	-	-	CASSGNGKSYEQYF	TGTGCCAGCAGTGGGAACGGGAAGTCCTACGAGCAGTACTTC
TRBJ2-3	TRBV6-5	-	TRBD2	CASSYSGGRGTQYF	TGTGCCAGCAGTTATTCCGGGGGGAGGGGTACGCAGTATTTT
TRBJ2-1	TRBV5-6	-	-	CASSPPDNEQFF	TGTGCCAGCAGCCCGCCGGACAATGAGCAGTTCTTC
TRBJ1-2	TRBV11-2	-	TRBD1	CASSSQTYDRGRNGYTF	TGTGCCAGCAGCTCCCAAACTTACGACAGGGGGCGGAATGGCTACACCTTC
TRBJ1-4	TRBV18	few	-	CASSPQAGEKLFF	TGTGCCAGCTCACCACAGGCAGGCGAAAAACTGTTTTTT
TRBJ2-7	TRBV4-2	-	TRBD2	CASSQEGTIPTQYF	TGTGCCAGCAGCCAAGAGGGGACTATACCCACCCAGTACTTC
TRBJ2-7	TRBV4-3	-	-	CASSQDPASDYEQYF	TGCGCCAGCAGCCAAGATCCGGCTAGCGACTACGAGCAGTACTTC
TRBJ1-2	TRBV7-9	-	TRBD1	CASSSLGTGEGYTF	TGTGCCAGCAGCTCCCTGGGGACAGGGGAAGGCTACACCTTC
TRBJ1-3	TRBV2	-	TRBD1	CASSVRRQGTNTIYF	TGTGCCAGCAGTGTAAGGAGACAGGGTACAAACACCATATATTTT
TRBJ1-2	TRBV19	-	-	CASSIAGGLGYTF	TGTGCCAGTAGTATAGCGGGGGGCCTTGGCTACACCTTC
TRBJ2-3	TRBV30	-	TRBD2	CAWSGSGGPNTQYF	TGTGCCTGGAGTGGGTCGGGAGGGCCCAATACGCAGTATTTT
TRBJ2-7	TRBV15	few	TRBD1	CATSLDRGGPYEQYF	TGTGCCACCAGCCTCGACAGGGGCGGCCCCTACGAGCAGTACTTC
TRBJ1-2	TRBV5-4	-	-	CASSPTGGLRALGYTF	TGTGCCAGCAGCCCGACCGGGGGGCTTCGGGCTCTTGGCTACACCTTC
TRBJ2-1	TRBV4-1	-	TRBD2	CASSRSVGTNVYNEQFF	TGCGCCAGCAGCCGCTCAGTCGGGACTAACGTATACAATGAGCAGTTCTTC
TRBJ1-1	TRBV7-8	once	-	CASSLANPTAGDEAFF	TGTGCCAGCAGCTTAGCGAACCCGACAGCGGGTGATGAAGCTTTCTTT
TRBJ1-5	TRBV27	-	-	CASNAGPGSNQPQHF	TGTGCCAGCAACGCGGGACCAGGGAGCAATCAGCCCCAGCATTTT
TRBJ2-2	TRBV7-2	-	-	CASSLEWAYTGELFF	TGTGCCAGCAGCTTAGAATGGGCGTACACCGGGGAGCTGTTTTTT
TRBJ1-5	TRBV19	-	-	CASSMGPQPQHF	TGTGCCAGTAGTATGGGGCCTCAGCCCCAGCATTTT
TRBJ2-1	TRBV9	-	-	CASSVDSSYNEQFF	TGTGCCAGCAGCGTAGACTCTTCCTACAATGAGCAGTTCTTC
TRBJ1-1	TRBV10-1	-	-	CASSKDRNTEAFF	TGCGCCAGCAGTAAGGACAGGAACACTGAAGCTTTCTTT
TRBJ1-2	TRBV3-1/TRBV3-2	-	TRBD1	CASSQAGGRGNGYTF	TGTGCCAGCAGCCAAGCAGGGGGCCGTGGAAATGGCTACACCTTC